Sequencing of this T cell receptor beta chain was carried out in a study of blood T cell repertoires in COVID-19. Study background: The United States, Italy and Spain supplied acute and convalescent COVID-19 samples. Sources were T cells, B-cell-depleted T cells, or PBMCs; the material itself was cDNA or gDNA.

Per the study methods: Amplification of reference gene primers provided the estimated nucleated cell counts. The protocol was immunoSEQ multiplex PCR, while the TCRdb copy is restricted to in-frame clones and leaves out a portion. Clonal size and the V and J genes are those of that table, whereas D and trimming came from the DNA. The sample lists 150,000 or so clones, around 73% occurring once. The CDR3 consists of 14 residues. The trim removed 6 bases at V and 5 bases at J, leaving 8 bases unmatched. Germline V gives CDR1 KGHSH, CDR2 LQKENI. The chain is built from TRBV18 and TRBJ1-1; the match to TRBD1 covers 8 bases. This clonotype originated in a woman aged 45-65 years with active or convalescent COVID-19. The sequenced material came from peripheral blood. CDR3 residues: CASSKTGERTEAFF. DNA of the CDR3: TGTGCCAGCTCGAAGACAGGGGAAAGGACTGAAGCTTTCTTT. The entire variable domain, with the rest obtained from reference TRBV18 and TRBJ1-1, is as follows: NAGVMQNPRHLVRRRGQEARLRCSPMKGHSHVYWYRQLPEEGLKFMVYLQKENIIDESGMPKERFSAEFPKEGPSILRIQQVVRGDSAAYFCASSKTGERTEAFFGQGTRLTVV.